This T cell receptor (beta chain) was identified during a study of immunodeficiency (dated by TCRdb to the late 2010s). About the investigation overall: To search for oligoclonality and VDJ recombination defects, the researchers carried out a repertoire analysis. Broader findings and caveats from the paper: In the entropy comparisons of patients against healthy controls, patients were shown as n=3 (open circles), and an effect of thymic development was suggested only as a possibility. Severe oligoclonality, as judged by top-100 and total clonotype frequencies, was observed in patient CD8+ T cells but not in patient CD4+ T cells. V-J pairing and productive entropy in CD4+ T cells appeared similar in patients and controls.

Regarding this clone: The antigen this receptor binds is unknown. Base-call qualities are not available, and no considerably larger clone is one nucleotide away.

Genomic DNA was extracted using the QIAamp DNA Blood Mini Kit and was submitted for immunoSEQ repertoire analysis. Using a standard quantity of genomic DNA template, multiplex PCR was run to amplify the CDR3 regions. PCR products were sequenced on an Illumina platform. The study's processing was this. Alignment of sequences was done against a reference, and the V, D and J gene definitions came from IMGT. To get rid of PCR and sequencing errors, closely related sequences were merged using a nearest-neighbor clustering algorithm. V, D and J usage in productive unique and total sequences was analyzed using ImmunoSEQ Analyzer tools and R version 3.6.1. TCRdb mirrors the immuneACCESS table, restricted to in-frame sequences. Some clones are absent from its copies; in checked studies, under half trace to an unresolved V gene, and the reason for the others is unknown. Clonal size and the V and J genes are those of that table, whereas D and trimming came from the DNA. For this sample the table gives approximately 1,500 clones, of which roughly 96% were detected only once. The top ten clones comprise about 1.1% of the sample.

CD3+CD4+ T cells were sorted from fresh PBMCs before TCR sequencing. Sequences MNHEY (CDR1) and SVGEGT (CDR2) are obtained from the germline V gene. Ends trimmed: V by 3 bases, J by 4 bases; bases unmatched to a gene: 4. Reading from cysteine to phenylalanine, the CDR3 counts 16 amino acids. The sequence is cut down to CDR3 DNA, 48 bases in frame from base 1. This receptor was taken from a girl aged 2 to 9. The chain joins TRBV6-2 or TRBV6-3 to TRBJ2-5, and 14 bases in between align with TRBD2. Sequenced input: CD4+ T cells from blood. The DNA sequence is TGTGCCAGCAGTTATTCTGGACTAGCGGGAGGAGAGACCCAGTACTTC. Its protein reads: CASSYSGLAGGETQYF.